Presented here are 30 T cell receptor beta chains from one specimen sequenced in a study of cytomegalovirus exposure and HLA in healthy donors. The study ran its PCR with 60 Vbeta and 13 Jbeta primers. The assay was immunoSEQ multiplex PCR, and TCRdb's table has in-frame clones only and misses some. The data hold about 120,000 clones, with around 72% observed a single time. The source material was PBMCs. The receptors were gathered from a woman aged 50 to 60 in good health and CMV-seropositive.

J is TRBJ1-4 and V is TRBV7-6; no firm D call. Between the trimmed V and J ends, which lost 1 base and 4 bases, there was a span of 7 bases. Germline-derived CDR1 and CDR2 are SGHVS and FNYEAQ. The CDR3 totals 14 residues. The CDR3 protein is CASSLEADNEKLFF. CDR3 nucleotide sequence: TGTGCCAGCAGCTTAGAGGCGGATAATGAAAAACTGTTTTTT.

This clone was detected once. The rearrangement joins TRBV5-1 to TRBJ2-7, with 13 bases lining up with TRBD2. The V segment lost 0 bases and the J segment 3 bases; nucleotides outside the gene matches: 9. The CDR3 length is 18 residues. Germline-derived CDR1 and CDR2 are SGHRS and YFSETQ. CDR3 amino acids: CASSLGTSGSMGDYEQYF. The CDR3 bases are TGCGCCAGCAGCTTGGGGACTAGCGGGAGTATGGGCGACTACGAGCAGTACTTC.

J is TRBJ1-2 and V is TRBV5-1; D possibly corresponds to TRBD1 (6 bases). Germline CDR1 reads SGHRS; CDR2 reads YFSETQ. Between the trimmed V and J ends, which lost 4 bases and 5 bases, there was a span of 12 bases. The CDR3 is 13 amino acids. Written as DNA, the CDR3 is TGCGCCAGCAGCCCGGACAGTGGGTATGGCTACACCTTC. Translating it yields CASSPDSGYGYTF.

This clone showed up just once. This chain connects TRBV1 to TRBJ2-4; TRBD2, the table's D call, lacks a check against the DNA. TRBV1 is shown as a pseudogene. The CDR3 loop spans 17 amino acids. Here the CDR3 DNA reads TGCACCAGCAGCCAAGATACCCCCCCGAGGATAAAAAACATTCAGTACTTC. It encodes CTSSQDTPPRIKNIQYF.

The chain carries TRBV13 and TRBJ1-1, with D possibly TRBD1 on 5 matching bases. Deletions cut 5 bases from V and 0 bases from J, with 22 bases between. Looked up from germline, CDR1 is PRHDT and CDR2 is FYEKMQ (reference sequence). The CDR3 is made up of 18 amino acids. In DNA, the CDR3 is TGTGCCAGCAGCGCATCCCGACTCCTTGGGGGGTTGAACACTGAAGCTTTCTTT. Translation: CASSASRLLGGLNTEAFF.

The V and J genes are TRBV2 and TRBJ2-1; 10 nucleotides line up with TRBD2. This CDR3 is 14 amino acids long. Germline CDR1 is SNHLY and CDR2 is FYNNEI. Germline trimming cut 7 bases from V and 5 bases from J; bases unmatched to any gene: 5. The CDR3 loop is CASNALAGDNEQFF. DNA of the CDR3: TGTGCCAGCAACGCCCTAGCGGGAGACAATGAGCAGTTCTTC.

This chain uses TRBV2 with TRBJ2-2; 10 positions agree with TRBD2. The CDR3 loop spans 15 amino acids. Germline V gives CDR1 SNHLY, CDR2 FYNNEI. V trimming: 2 bases; J trimming: 9 bases; junction bases outside the gene matches: 6. The CDR3 protein is CASSEWASGSWELFF. The CDR3 bases are TGTGCCAGCAGTGAATGGGCTAGCGGGAGCTGGGAGCTGTTTTTT.

V gene TRBV7-9 combines with J gene TRBJ1-5; D unclear. Germline V gives CDR1 SEHNR, CDR2 FQNEAQ (reference sequence). V lost 5 bases to trimming and J lost 5 bases, with 10 bases between them. The CDR3 runs 13 residues. The CDR3 protein is CASSIGRDQPQHF. The DNA for the CDR3 is TGTGCCAGCAGCATAGGACGGGATCAGCCCCAGCATTTT.

This clone turned up a few times. The chain combines TRBV5-4 with TRBJ2-2, with TRBD1 identical over 10 bases. The CDR3 totals 16 residues. V was clipped by 4 bases and J by 4 bases; unmatched bases: 7. Per germline, CDR1 SGHNT and CDR2 YYREEE (reference sequence). The DNA of the CDR3 is TGTGCCAGCAGCCAACGGGACAGGGGCCTCACCGGGGAGCTGTTTTTT. Its protein is CASSQRDRGLTGELFF.

Comment on this clone: Other DNA sequences within the sample encode an identical CDR3. The gene calls are TRBV2 and TRBJ1-1; a possible D gene is TRBD1 (6 bases). With 6 bases removed from V and 1 base from J, the gap between germline ends came to 9 bases. The CDR3 has 13 amino acids. From germline, CDR1 is SNHLY and CDR2 FYNNEI. The CDR3 DNA sequence: TGTGCCAGCAGCGAGGACAGGAACACTGAAGCTTTCTTT. This codes for CASSEDRNTEAFF. Supplemented by reference TRBV2 and TRBJ1-1, the full variable domain reads EPEVTQTPSHQVTQMGQEVILRCVPISNHLYFYWYRQILGQKVEFLVSFYNNEISEKSEIFDDQFSVERPDGSNFTLKIRSTKLEDSAMYFCASSEDRNTEAFFGQGTRLTVV.

V is TRBV7-9 and J is TRBJ2-1; D not resolved. V dropped 3 bases and J dropped 0 bases, with 12 bases sitting between them. The CDR3 is 16 amino acids. CDR1 SEHNR and CDR2 FQNEAQ come from the germline V gene (reference sequence). The chain's CDR3 is CASSFPGDLSYNEQFF. The CDR3 DNA reads as TGTGCCAGCAGCTTCCCCGGAGACCTCTCCTACAATGAGCAGTTCTTC.

J is TRBJ2-1 and V is TRBV6-1; weak D call: TRBD1 (6 bases). CDR1 is MNHNS and CDR2 is SASEGT in the germline V gene. Trimming cost V 5 bases and J 2 bases, with 13 bases left between them. The CDR3 has 15 amino acids. CDR3 DNA sequence: TGTGCCAGCAGTTTTGGCAGGGGACCCTACAATGAGCAGTTCTTC. Its protein product is CASSFGRGPYNEQFF.

This rearrangement joins TRBV2 to TRBJ1-5; the D gene is possibly TRBD1 (6 bases). Trimming pared 6 bases from V and 7 bases from J, leaving 16 bases between. This CDR3 region has 14 residues. Germline-derived CDR1 and CDR2 are SNHLY and FYNNEI. CDR3 region: CASSGTGQEQPQHF. The CDR3, as DNA: TGTGCCAGCAGCGGAACAGGGCAAGAACAGCCCCAGCATTTT. Drawing the rest from reference TRBV2 and TRBJ1-5, the complete variable domain is EPEVTQTPSHQVTQMGQEVILRCVPISNHLYFYWYRQILGQKVEFLVSFYNNEISEKSEIFDDQFSVERPDGSNFTLKIRSTKLEDSAMYFCASSGTGQEQPQHFGDGTRLSIL.

This clone was seen just once. V gene TRBV7-2 combines with J gene TRBJ1-5; 7 bases fit TRBD1. Germline trimming cut 6 bases from V and 1 base from J; bases unmatched to any gene: 6. The CDR3 has 15 residues. Germline-derived CDR1 and CDR2 are SGHTA and FQGNSA. In DNA, the CDR3 is TGTGCCAGCAGTCAAACCAGGGGGAGCAATCAGCCCCAGCATTTT. Protein: CASSQTRGSNQPQHF.

The V and J genes are TRBV30 and TRBJ2-1, with 11 positions matching TRBD1. With V trimmed by 1 base and J by 1 base, 6 bases remained unmatched. The length of the CDR3 is 17 residues. CDR1 GTSNPN and CDR2 SVGIG come from the germline V gene (reference sequence). The CDR3 sequence: CAWSGSGTGGSYNEQFF. The CDR3 coding sequence is TGTGCCTGGAGTGGGTCTGGGACAGGGGGTTCCTACAATGAGCAGTTCTTC.

J is TRBJ2-7 and V is TRBV10-3, with 10 bases matching TRBD1. Looked up from germline, CDR1 is ENHRY and CDR2 is SYGVKD. Unmatched junction bases numbered 10, after V lost 7 bases and J lost 7 bases. The CDR3 covers 14 residues. The CDR3 sequence: CAITLTDRGGEQYF. In DNA form, the CDR3 reads TGTGCCATCACCCTAACGGACAGGGGGGGAGAGCAGTACTTC.

This clone showed up just a few times. This chain connects TRBV30 to TRBJ1-2; D is undetermined. Trimming cost V 3 bases and J 0 bases, with 17 bases left between them. This CDR3 has 16 residues. CDR1 GTSNPN and CDR2 SVGIG come from the germline V gene (reference sequence). CDR3 region: CAWRTRGRGSNYGYTF. The CDR3 nucleotides read TGTGCCTGGAGGACCCGAGGGCGCGGGTCTAACTATGGCTACACCTTC.

J is TRBJ1-1 and V is TRBV7-2, with D unresolved. In germline, CDR1 is SGHTA, CDR2 FQGNSA. CDR3 length equals 14 residues. V was clipped by 6 bases and J by 0 bases, with 11 bases between them. Written as DNA, the CDR3 is TGTGCCAGCAGTGCATGGTCGGTGAACACTGAAGCTTTCTTT. Translation: CASSAWSVNTEAFF.

This clone occurred once. The chain has TRBV6-5 and TRBJ1-2; the D gene is possibly TRBD1 (5 bases). The V gene lost 4 bases and the J gene lost 4 bases, with 13 bases spanning the gap. Germline CDR1 and CDR2: MNHEY and SVGAGI. The CDR3 is made up of 14 amino acids. The CDR3 nucleotides read TGTGCCAGCAGTTTGACTGGGGCGCCCTATGGCTACACCTTC. Encoded protein: CASSLTGAPYGYTF.

This chain links TRBV7-3 with TRBJ2-2; the D is unclear. Per the germline V gene, CDR1 is SGHTA and CDR2 is FQGTGA. V was cut by 4 bases and J by 6 bases, with 12 bases left in between. CDR3 length: 14 residues. CDR3 nucleotides: TGTGCCAGCAGCTCAGGAATCTACGCCGGGGAGCTGTTTTTT. Residues: CASSSGIYAGELFF.

The table lists this clone with a few counts. The chain is built from TRBV29-1 and TRBJ2-7, with TRBD1 as a possible D gene (6 bases). The germline V gene encodes CDR1 SQVTM and CDR2 ANQGSEA. Trimming removed 4 bases at V and 2 bases at J, with 9 bases between. CDR3 size: 12 residues. The CDR3 DNA is TGCAGCGTTGGACAGGACCCCTACGAGCAGTACTTC. As protein: CSVGQDPYEQYF.

This rearrangement joins TRBV6-1 to TRBJ1-2; TRBD1 aligns across 7 bases. The CDR3 is 16 amino acids. V was pared by 4 bases and J by 4 bases, with 12 bases of the junction left unmatched. Germline-derived CDR1 and CDR2 are MNHNS and SASEGT. In DNA, the CDR3 is TGTGCCAGCAGTGTAAAGACAGGGTTGGGGGTCTATGGCTACACCTTC. Translated, it gives CASSVKTGLGVYGYTF.

This clone was seen a few times. This chain joins TRBV11-3 and TRBJ2-1; D is uncertain. V was cut by 6 bases and J by 5 bases, with 11 bases left in between. Germline assignment: CDR1 SGHNT and CDR2 YENEEA. This CDR3 comprises 13 residues. CDR3 DNA: TGTGCCAGCAGTTACAACAGCAACAATGAGCAGTTCTTC. Encoded protein: CASSYNSNNEQFF.

In this sample, this clone turned up a few times. The V call is TRBV5-1, the J call TRBJ2-1; 16 bases match TRBD2. The length of the CDR3 is 16 residues. The junction had 11 bases not matched to a gene; V was cut back by 7 bases and J by 10 bases. Germline-derived CDR1 and CDR2 are SGHRS and YFSETQ. CDR3 nucleotide sequence: TGCGCCAGCTACGCGCCTCCGGGACTAGCGGGGGGGGAGCAGTTCTTC. Encoded protein: CASYAPPGLAGGEQFF.

V usage is TRBV9 and J usage is TRBJ2-3; 9 bases align to TRBD2. CDR1 SGDLS and CDR2 YYNGEE come from the germline V gene. The CDR3 length is 17 residues. V trimming: 4 bases; J trimming: 1 base; junction bases outside the gene matches: 10. DNA for the CDR3: TGTGCCAGCAGCCCCTCCGTAGCGGGAGCCGGCACAGATACGCAGTATTTT. Its translation is CASSPSVAGAGTDTQYF.

The V gene is TRBV5-4, the J gene TRBJ2-6, with D tentatively TRBD1 (6 bases). The germline V and J ends were trimmed by 0 bases and 0 bases, with 7 bases remaining between them. CDR3 size: 16 residues. The germline CDR1 and CDR2 sequences are SGHNT and YYREEE (reference sequence). CDR3 region: CASSLGGLSGANVLTF. CDR3 DNA sequence: TGTGCCAGCAGCTTGGGGGGGCTCTCTGGGGCCAACGTCCTGACTTTC.

The chain recombines TRBV27 with TRBJ2-3; TRBD2 matches 8 bases. The CDR3 sequence is 15 residues long. Trimming took 3 bases from V and 0 from J; bases not matched to a gene: 2. CDR1 and CDR2 (germline): MNHEY, SMNVEV (reference sequence). Here the CDR3 DNA reads TGTGCCAGCAGTTTCAGCGGGAGCAGCACAGATACGCAGTATTTT. Its protein is CASSFSGSSTDTQYF.

The chain has TRBV5-1 and TRBJ2-7; 10 bases fit TRBD1. The ends lost 2 bases at V and 4 bases at J; junction bases unmatched: 6. CDR1 and CDR2 (germline): SGHRS, YFSETQ. This CDR3 is 15 amino acids long. The CDR3 DNA sequence: TGCGCCAGCAGCTTTTCGTGGACAGGGGGATACGAGCAGTACTTC. It is translated as CASSFSWTGGYEQYF.

The genes are TRBV19 and TRBJ1-2, with D perhaps TRBD1 (6 bases). This CDR3 region has 13 residues. From germline, CDR1 is LNHDA and CDR2 SQIVND (reference sequence). V lost 8 bases and J lost 2, with 12 bases in between. DNA for the CDR3: TGTGCCAGTTTACCTACAGGGAACTATGGCTACACCTTC. It translates to CASLPTGNYGYTF.

The CDR3 reads CASSHGYQGHTEAFF. The CDR3 DNA is TGTGCCAGCAGCCACGGTTATCAGGGCCACACTGAAGCTTTCTTT. This rearrangement joins TRBV11-2 to TRBJ1-1; a possible D gene is TRBD1 (5 bases). Trimming shortened V by 5 bases and J by 3 bases, and 16 bases separated the two germline ends. Germline lookup yields CDR1 SGHAT and CDR2 FQNNGV. The CDR3 has 15 amino acids.